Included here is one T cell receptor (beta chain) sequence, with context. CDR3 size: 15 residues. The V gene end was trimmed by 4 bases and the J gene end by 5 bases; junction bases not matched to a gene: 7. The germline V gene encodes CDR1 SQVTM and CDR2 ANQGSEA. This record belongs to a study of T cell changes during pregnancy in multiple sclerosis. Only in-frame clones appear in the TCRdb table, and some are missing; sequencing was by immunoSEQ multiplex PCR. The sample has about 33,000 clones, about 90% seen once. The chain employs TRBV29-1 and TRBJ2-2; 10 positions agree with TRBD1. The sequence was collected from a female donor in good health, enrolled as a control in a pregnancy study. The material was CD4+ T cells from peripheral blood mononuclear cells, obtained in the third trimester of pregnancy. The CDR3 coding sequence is TGCAGCGTTGCTTTTGGGACAGGGGAAACCGGGGAGCTGTTTTTT. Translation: CSVAFGTGETGELFF.